Each of the 9 T cell receptor beta chains below was sequenced from the same sample in a study of immune evolution from preneoplasia to lung adenocarcinoma. Only in-frame clones appear in the TCRdb table, and some are missing; sequencing was by immunoSEQ multiplex PCR. This sample has some 2,400 clones, with 70% to 80% found just once. Sequenced sample: FFPE adjacent normal lung tissue. The receptor set was obtained from a person between 65 and 79 years old with lung adenocarcinoma.

The chain links TRBV7-2 to TRBJ2-7, with 15 bases aligning to TRBD2. The V gene's germline CDR1 is SGHTA and CDR2 FQGNSA. V was pared by 5 bases and J by 4 bases, with 3 bases of the junction left unmatched. CDR3 length: 15 residues. The CDR3 DNA reads as TGTGCCAGCAGCCCCGGACTAGCGGGAGGGTACGAGCAGTACTTC. Translated, it gives CASSPGLAGGYEQYF.

This rearrangement joins TRBV13 to TRBJ2-1; the match to TRBD1 covers 8 bases. This CDR3 is built from 16 residues. V shed 2 bases and J 5 bases; nucleotides not matched to a gene: 8. Germline-derived CDR1 and CDR2 are PRHDT and FYEKMQ (reference sequence). This chain's CDR3 is CASSLNPGQVNNEQFF. DNA for the CDR3: TGTGCCAGCAGCTTAAATCCGGGACAGGTAAACAATGAGCAGTTCTTC.

The chain couples TRBV10-2 to TRBJ1-3, with 7 bases that match TRBD1. The junction had 4 bases not matched to a gene; V was cut back by 9 bases and J by 8 bases. The germline V gene has CDR1 WSHSY and CDR2 SAAADI. This CDR3 has 11 amino acids. Here the CDR3 DNA reads TGCGCCAGTAGACAGGGAGACACCATATATTTT. Its protein is CASRQGDTIYF.

This clone was seen a single time. In DNA, the CDR3 is TGTGCCAGCAGCTTGGGGCTAGCGGGAGGCTACAATGAGCAGTTCTTC. It codes for CASSLGLAGGYNEQFF. The chain has TRBV5-4 and TRBJ2-1; TRBD2 agrees at 11 bases. With 0 bases clipped from V and 3 bases from J, the junction kept 2 bases outside the gene matches. Germline V gene sequence: CDR1 SGHNT, CDR2 YYREEE (reference sequence). The CDR3 is 16 amino acids.

The CDR3 reads CASSEGPRGSWEQFF. CDR3 bases: TGTGCCAGCAGTGAAGGACCCCGGGGCTCATGGGAGCAGTTCTTC. This chain joins TRBV2 and TRBJ2-1; the D gene could be TRBD1 or TRBD2 (5 bases each). V was clipped by 1 base and J by 10 bases, with 17 bases between them. Looked up from germline, CDR1 is SNHLY and CDR2 is FYNNEI. CDR3 size: 15 residues.

The chain employs TRBV11-2 and TRBJ2-5; D is undetermined. Germline CDR1 is SGHAT and CDR2 is FQNNGV. CDR3 size: 13 residues. V lost 3 bases, J lost 1 base, and 6 bases lay in between. DNA for the CDR3: TGTGCCAGCAGCTTTGGAGTCCAAGAGACCCAGTACTTC. Translation gives CASSFGVQETQYF.

The rearrangement links TRBV14 to TRBJ2-4, with a possible D match to TRBD2 (6 bases). V was cut by 0 bases and J by 0 bases, with 15 bases left in between. CDR3 size: 18 residues. CDR1 and CDR2 (germline): SGHDN, FVKESK. The CDR3 protein is CASSQDYSGTLAKNIQYF. CDR3 nucleotides: TGTGCCAGCAGCCAAGACTATAGCGGAACCCTAGCCAAAAACATTCAGTACTTC.

This sequence joins TRBV29-1 and TRBJ2-7; tentatively, D is TRBD1 (6 bases). The V gene's germline CDR1 is SQVTM and CDR2 ANQGSEA. V was clipped by 4 bases and J by 2 bases, with 9 bases between them. The CDR3 contains 12 residues. The CDR3 spells CSVGDNPYEQYF. The DNA of the CDR3 is TGCAGCGTTGGGGACAACCCCTACGAGCAGTACTTC.

The rearrangement uses TRBV5-6 and TRBJ2-5; 10 nucleotides line up with TRBD2. This CDR3 comprises 15 residues. CDR1 and CDR2 (germline): SGHDT, YYEEEE. V shed 2 bases, J shed 3 bases, and the junction held 4 bases outside the gene matches. CDR3 in amino acids: CASSFGLADKETQYF. CDR3 DNA: TGTGCCAGCAGCTTTGGACTAGCGGATAAAGAGACCCAGTACTTC.